This paragraph reports one T cell receptor beta chain. This record belongs to a study of Graves' ophthalmopathy and Graves' hyperthyroidism. Researchers took RNA transcripts and amplified TCR beta CDR3 regions from them. First-round RT-PCR used HTBI primers; second-round multiplex PCR followed. TCRdb reprocessed the multiplex PCR reads via MiXCR and lists one record per CDR3 protein. The data hold around 1,200,000 distinct CDR3 sequences, with 35% to 40% observed a single time. The germline V gene has CDR1 SQVTM and CDR2 ANQGSEA. With 0 bases removed from V and 5 bases from J, the gap between germline ends came to 11 bases. The CDR3 runs to 13 residues.

The sample comprised peripheral blood or thyroid tissue (not recorded which). The clonotype originates from an adult man with Graves' hyperthyroidism. V usage is TRBV29-1 and J usage is TRBJ2-7; D is possibly TRBD2 (5 bases). The CDR3 coding sequence is TGCAGCGTTGAAGACTACAGAGGGAACGAGCAGTACTTC. Translating it yields CSVEDYRGNEQYF.